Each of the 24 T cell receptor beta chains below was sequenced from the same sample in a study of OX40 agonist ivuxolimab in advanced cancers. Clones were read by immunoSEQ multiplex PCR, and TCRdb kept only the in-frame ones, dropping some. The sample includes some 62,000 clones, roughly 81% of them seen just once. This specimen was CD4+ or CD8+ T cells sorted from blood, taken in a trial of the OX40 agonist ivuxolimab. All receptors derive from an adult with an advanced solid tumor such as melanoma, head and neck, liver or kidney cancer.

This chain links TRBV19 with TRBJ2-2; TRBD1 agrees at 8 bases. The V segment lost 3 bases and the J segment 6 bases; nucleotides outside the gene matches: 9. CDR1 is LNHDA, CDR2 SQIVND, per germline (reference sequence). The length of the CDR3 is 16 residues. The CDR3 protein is CASSMSRGRYSGELFF. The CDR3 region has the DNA TGTGCCAGTAGTATGTCCAGGGGGCGATACTCCGGGGAGCTGTTTTTT.

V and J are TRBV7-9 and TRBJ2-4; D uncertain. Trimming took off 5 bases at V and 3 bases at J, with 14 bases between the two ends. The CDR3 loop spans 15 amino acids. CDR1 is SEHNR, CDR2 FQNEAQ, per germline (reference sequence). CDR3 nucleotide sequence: TGTGCCAGCAGCCCATCCGATATGCTCAAAAACATTCAGTACTTC. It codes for CASSPSDMLKNIQYF.

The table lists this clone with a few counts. CDR3 bases: TGTGCCAGCAGTGATCTAGCGGGAGGCTACGAGCAGTACTTC. Residues: CASSDLAGGYEQYF. V and J are TRBV2 and TRBJ2-7, with 11 bases fitting TRBD2. Trimming removed 3 bases from V and 3 bases from J; junction bases left unmatched: 1. Germline CDR1 and CDR2: SNHLY and FYNNEI. The CDR3 extends over 14 amino acids. The entire variable domain, with the rest obtained from reference TRBV2 and TRBJ2-7, is as follows: EPEVTQTPSHQVTQMGQEVILRCVPISNHLYFYWYRQILGQKVEFLVSFYNNEISEKSEIFDDQFSVERPDGSNFTLKIRSTKLEDSAMYFCASSDLAGGYEQYFGPGTRLTVT.

CDR3 loop: CASSPVGLAKTQYF. In DNA, the CDR3 is TGTGCCAGCAGTCCAGTGGGACTAGCGAAGACCCAGTACTTC. This chain uses TRBV7-2 with TRBJ2-5, with 10 bases fitting TRBD2. The CDR3 covers 14 residues. Germline V gene sequence: CDR1 SGHTA, CDR2 FQGNSA. V was pared by 6 bases and J by 6 bases, with 7 bases of the junction left unmatched. Complete variable domain (other parts from reference TRBV7-2 and TRBJ2-5): GAGVSQSPSNKVTEKGKDVELRCDPISGHTALYWYRQSLGQGLEFLIYFQGNSAPDKSGLPSDRFSAERTGGSVSTLTIQRTQQEDSAVYLCASSPVGLAKTQYFGPGTRLLVL.

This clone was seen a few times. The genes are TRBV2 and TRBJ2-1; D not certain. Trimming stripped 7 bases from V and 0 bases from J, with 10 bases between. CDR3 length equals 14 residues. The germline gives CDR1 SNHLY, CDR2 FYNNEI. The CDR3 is CASIPFSSYNEQFF. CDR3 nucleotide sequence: TGTGCCAGCATTCCATTTAGCTCCTACAATGAGCAGTTCTTC. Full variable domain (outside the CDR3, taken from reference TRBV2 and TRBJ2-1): EPEVTQTPSHQVTQMGQEVILRCVPISNHLYFYWYRQILGQKVEFLVSFYNNEISEKSEIFDDQFSVERPDGSNFTLKIRSTKLEDSAMYFCASIPFSSYNEQFFGPGTRLTVL.

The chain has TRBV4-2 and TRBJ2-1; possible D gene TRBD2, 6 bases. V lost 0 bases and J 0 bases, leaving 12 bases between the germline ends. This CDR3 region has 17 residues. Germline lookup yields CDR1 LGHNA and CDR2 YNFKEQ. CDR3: CASSQEPDGSSYNEQFF. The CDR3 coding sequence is TGTGCCAGCAGCCAAGAGCCAGACGGGAGCTCCTACAATGAGCAGTTCTTC.

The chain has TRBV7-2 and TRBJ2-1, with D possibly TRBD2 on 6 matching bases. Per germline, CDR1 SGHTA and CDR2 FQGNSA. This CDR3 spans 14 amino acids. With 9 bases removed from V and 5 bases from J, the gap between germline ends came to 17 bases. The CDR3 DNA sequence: TGTGCCAGTAGGAGGGAGACGCATAACAATGAGCAGTTCTTC. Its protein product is CASRRETHNNEQFF.

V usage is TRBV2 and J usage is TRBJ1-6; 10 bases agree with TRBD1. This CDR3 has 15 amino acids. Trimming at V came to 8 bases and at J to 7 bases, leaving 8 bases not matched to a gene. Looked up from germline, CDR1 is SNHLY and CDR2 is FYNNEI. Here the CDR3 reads CASGDRTGGNSPLHF. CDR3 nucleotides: TGTGCCAGCGGAGACCGGACAGGGGGAAATTCACCCCTCCACTTT.

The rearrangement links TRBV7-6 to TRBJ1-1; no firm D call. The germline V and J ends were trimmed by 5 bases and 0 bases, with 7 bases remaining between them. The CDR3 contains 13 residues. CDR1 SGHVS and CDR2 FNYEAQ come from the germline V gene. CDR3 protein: CASSQDLNTEAFF. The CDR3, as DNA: TGTGCCAGCAGCCAAGATTTGAACACTGAAGCTTTCTTT.

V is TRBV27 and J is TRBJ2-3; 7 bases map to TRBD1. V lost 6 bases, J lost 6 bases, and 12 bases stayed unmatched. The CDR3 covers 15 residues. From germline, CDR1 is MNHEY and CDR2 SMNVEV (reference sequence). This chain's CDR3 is CASSRGQEVRDTQYF. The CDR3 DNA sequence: TGTGCCAGCAGCCGTGGACAGGAGGTTAGGGATACGCAGTATTTT.

CDR3 loop: CASSLQPTYEQYF. In DNA, the CDR3 is TGTGCCAGCAGTTTACAGCCCACCTACGAGCAGTACTTC. V is TRBV27 and J is TRBJ2-5; D not certain. The DNA end favors TRBJ2-7, so the J call may be wrong. Germline V gives CDR1 MNHEY, CDR2 SMNVEV (reference sequence). The CDR3 has 13 residues.

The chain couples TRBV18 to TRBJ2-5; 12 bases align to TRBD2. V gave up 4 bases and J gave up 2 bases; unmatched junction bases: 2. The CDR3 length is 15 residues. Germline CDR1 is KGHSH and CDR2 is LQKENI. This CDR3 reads CASSLGLAGQETQYF. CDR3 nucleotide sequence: TGTGCCAGCTCACTCGGACTAGCGGGGCAAGAGACCCAGTACTTC.

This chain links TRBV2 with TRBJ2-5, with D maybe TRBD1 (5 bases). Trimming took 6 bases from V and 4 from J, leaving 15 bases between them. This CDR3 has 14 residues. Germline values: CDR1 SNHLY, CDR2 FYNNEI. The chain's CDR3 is CASRGRGVGETQYF. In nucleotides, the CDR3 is TGTGCCAGCAGGGGGCGCGGTGTGGGAGAGACCCAGTACTTC. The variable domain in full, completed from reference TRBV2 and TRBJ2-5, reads EPEVTQTPSHQVTQMGQEVILRCVPISNHLYFYWYRQILGQKVEFLVSFYNNEISEKSEIFDDQFSVERPDGSNFTLKIRSTKLEDSAMYFCASRGRGVGETQYFGPGTRLLVL.

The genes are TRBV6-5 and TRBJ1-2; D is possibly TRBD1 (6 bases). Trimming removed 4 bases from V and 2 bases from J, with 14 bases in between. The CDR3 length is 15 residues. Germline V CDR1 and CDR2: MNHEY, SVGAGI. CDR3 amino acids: CASSSGRGANYGYTF. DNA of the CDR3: TGTGCCAGCAGTTCAGGCAGGGGTGCCAACTATGGCTACACCTTC.

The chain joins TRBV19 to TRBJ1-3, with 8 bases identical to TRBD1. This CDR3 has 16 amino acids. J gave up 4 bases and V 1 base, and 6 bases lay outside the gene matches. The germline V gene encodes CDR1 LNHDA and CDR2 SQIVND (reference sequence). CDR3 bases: TGTGCCAGTAGTATAGGGACAGGGTCTACCGGAAACACCATATATTTT. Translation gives CASSIGTGSTGNTIYF.

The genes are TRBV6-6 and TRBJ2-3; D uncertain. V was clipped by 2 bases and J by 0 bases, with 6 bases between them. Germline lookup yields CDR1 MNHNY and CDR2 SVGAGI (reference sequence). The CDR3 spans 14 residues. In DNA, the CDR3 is TGTGCCAGCAGTTACGATTCTAGCACAGATACGCAGTATTTT. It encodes CASSYDSSTDTQYF.

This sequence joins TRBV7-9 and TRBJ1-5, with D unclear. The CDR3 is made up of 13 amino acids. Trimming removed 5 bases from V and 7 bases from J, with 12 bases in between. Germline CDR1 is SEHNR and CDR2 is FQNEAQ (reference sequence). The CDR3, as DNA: TGTGCCAGCAGCGAAGGACGGGCGCAGCCCCAGCATTTT. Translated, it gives CASSEGRAQPQHF.

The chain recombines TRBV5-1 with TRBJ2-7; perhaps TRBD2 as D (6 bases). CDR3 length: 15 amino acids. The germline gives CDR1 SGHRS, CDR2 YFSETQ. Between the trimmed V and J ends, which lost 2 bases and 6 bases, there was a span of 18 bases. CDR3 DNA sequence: TGCGCCAGCAGCTTTGGGACGGGAGTTCTCTCCGAGCAGTACTTC. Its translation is CASSFGTGVLSEQYF.

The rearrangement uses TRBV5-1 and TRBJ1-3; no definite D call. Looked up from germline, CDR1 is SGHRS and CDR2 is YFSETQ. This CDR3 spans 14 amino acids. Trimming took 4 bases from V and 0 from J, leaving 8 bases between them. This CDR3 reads CASSPGSSGNTIYF. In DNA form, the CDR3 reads TGCGCCAGCAGCCCGGGTTCCTCTGGAAACACCATATATTTT.

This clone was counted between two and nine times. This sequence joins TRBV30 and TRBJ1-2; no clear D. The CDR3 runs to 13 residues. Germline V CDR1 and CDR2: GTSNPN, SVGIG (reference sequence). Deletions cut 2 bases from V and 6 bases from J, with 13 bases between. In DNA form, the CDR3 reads TGTGCCTGGAGTAAATTGGGCTTAAATGGCTACACCTTC. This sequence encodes CAWSKLGLNGYTF.

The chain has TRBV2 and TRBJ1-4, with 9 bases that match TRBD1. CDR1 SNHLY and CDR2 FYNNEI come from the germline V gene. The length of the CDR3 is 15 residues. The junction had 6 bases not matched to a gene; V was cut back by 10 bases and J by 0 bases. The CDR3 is CATKDRGSTNEKLFF. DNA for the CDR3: TGTGCCACCAAAGACAGGGGGTCAACTAATGAAAAACTGTTTTTT. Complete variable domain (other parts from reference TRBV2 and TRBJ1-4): EPEVTQTPSHQVTQMGQEVILRCVPISNHLYFYWYRQILGQKVEFLVSFYNNEISEKSEIFDDQFSVERPDGSNFTLKIRSTKLEDSAMYFCATKDRGSTNEKLFFGSGTQLSVL.

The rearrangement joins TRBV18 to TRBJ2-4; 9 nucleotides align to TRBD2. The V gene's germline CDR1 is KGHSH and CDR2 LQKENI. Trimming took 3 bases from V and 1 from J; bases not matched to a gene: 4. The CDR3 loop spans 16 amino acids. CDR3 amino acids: CASSPLAGVAKNIQYF. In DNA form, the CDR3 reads TGTGCCAGCTCACCCTTAGCGGGAGTGGCCAAAAACATTCAGTACTTC.

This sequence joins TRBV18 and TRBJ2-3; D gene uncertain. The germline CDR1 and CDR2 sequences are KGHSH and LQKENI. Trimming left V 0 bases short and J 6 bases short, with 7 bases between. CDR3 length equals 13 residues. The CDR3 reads CASSPPPGDTQYF. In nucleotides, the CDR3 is TGTGCCAGCTCACCACCCCCCGGGGATACGCAGTATTTT. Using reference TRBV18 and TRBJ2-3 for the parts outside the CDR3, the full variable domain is NAGVMQNPRHLVRRRGQEARLRCSPMKGHSHVYWYRQLPEEGLKFMVYLQKENIIDESGMPKERFSAEFPKEGPSILRIQQVVRGDSAAYFCASSPPPGDTQYFGPGTRLTVL.

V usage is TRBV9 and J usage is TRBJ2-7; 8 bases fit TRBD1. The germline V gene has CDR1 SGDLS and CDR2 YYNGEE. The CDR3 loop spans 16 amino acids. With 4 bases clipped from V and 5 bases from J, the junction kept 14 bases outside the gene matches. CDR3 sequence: CASSPTSTGELHEQYF. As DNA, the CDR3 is TGTGCCAGCAGCCCAACCTCGACAGGGGAACTCCACGAGCAGTACTTC.